This is a list of T cell receptor beta chains from one sample in a study. TCRdb fed the 5' RACE reads into MiXCR, producing one record per CDR3 protein. The sample lists 40,000 to 65,000 distinct CDR3 sequences, approximately 25% occurring once. Specimen: tumor-infiltrating naive CD4+ T cells sorted from the breast tumor. Receptor source: a female donor with breast cancer. The CDR3 runs from the conserved cysteine through the conserved F or W. Each record gives: clone size, V gene, J gene, D gene, CDR3 DNA, CDR3 protein. A D gene is named only where the DNA matches it firmly. Size is omitted from some rows. Given values are once, few, many or a class for expanded clones.

-	TRBV5-1	TRBJ1-2	TRBD1	TGCGCCAGCAGCTTGGGCCCTACAGGGGCGGGCTACACCTTC	CASSLGPTGAGYTF
many	TRBV7-2	TRBJ2-7	TRBD1	TGTGCCAGCAGCTTAGCGACAGGGGATGAGCAGTACTTC	CASSLATGDEQYF
few	TRBV3-1	TRBJ2-5	-	TGTGCCAGCAGCCCCGCAGAGCGCGAGACCCAGTACTTC	CASSPAERETQYF
-	TRBV7-9	TRBJ1-2	TRBD1	TGTGCCAGCAGCTCATCGGGCAGGGGGCGCTTCTATGGCTACACCTTC	CASSSSGRGRFYGYTF
-	TRBV5-1	TRBJ2-3	-	TGCGCCAGCAGCTTGGGCAGCCCCACAGATACGCAGTATTTT	CASSLGSPTDTQYF
few	TRBV24-1	TRBJ1-1	TRBD1	TGTGCCACCAGAGGGGGCGCGGGTTTTTACACTGAAGCTTTCTTT	CATRGGAGFYTEAFF
few	TRBV6-5	TRBJ1-4	TRBD1	TGTGCCAGCAGTCTCGGGACAGGGAAAAGAAAACTGTTTTTT	CASSLGTGKRKLFF
-	TRBV5-6	TRBJ1-1	TRBD1	TGTGCCAGCAGTTCAGACAGGGGTTGGACTGAAGCTTTCTTT	CASSSDRGWTEAFF
-	TRBV5-1	TRBJ1-3	-	TGCGCCAGCAGTTCGGTTATTGGAAACACCATATATTTT	CASSSVIGNTIYF
few	TRBV11-2	TRBJ2-5	-	TGTGCCAGCAGCTTAGGGATGGGGGAGACCCAGTACTTC	CASSLGMGETQYF
few	TRBV6-1	TRBJ2-6	TRBD1	TGTGCCAGCAGTTTAGACAGGGCTAGGGGGGCCAACGTCCTGACTTTC	CASSLDRARGANVLTF
many	TRBV12-3/TRBV12-4	TRBJ2-6	-	TGTGCCAGCAGTTTATCTGGGGCCAACGTCCTGACTTTC	CASSLSGANVLTF
-	TRBV6-6	TRBJ1-2	-	TGTGCCAGCAGTTACTCCCCAGGCTATGGCTACACCTTC	CASSYSPGYGYTF
few	TRBV12-3/TRBV12-4	TRBJ2-2	TRBD1	TGTGCCAGCAGACCCCACGACAGGGGAACCGGGGAGCTGTTTTTT	CASRPHDRGTGELFF
few	TRBV6-2/TRBV6-3	TRBJ1-5	-	TGTGCCAGCAGTCTACGGTGGGGGGATCAGCCCCAGCATTTT	CASSLRWGDQPQHF
-	TRBV6-2/TRBV6-3	TRBJ2-3	-	TGTGCAAGCAGTTACCGGGGTAGCGGACTAAGCACAGATACGCAGTATTTT	CASSYRGSGLSTDTQYF
-	TRBV7-8	TRBJ1-5	-	TGTGCCAGCAGCTTCGACTCCCATCAGCCCCAGCATTTT	CASSFDSHQPQHF
many	TRBV20-1	TRBJ2-7	-	TGCAGTGCTAGAGTACCCGACGGGAGCTACGAGCAGTACTTC	CSARVPDGSYEQYF
-	TRBV20-1	TRBJ2-7	TRBD1	TGCAGTGCTAGGTCCAGCGTTCGAGGGGGCGACGAGCAGTACTTC	CSARSSVRGGDEQYF
many	TRBV7-3	TRBJ2-1	-	TGTGCCAGCAGCCCCCCAGGCGGGGCAAACAATGAGCAGTTCTTC	CASSPPGGANNEQFF
-	TRBV20-1	TRBJ1-5	-	TGCAGTGCTAGAGCCAGTATAAATCAGCCCCAGCATTTT	CSARASINQPQHF
few	TRBV11-2	TRBJ2-3	-	TGTGCCAGCAGCCCACCCGGGACTTCCTCCACAGATACGCAGTATTTT	CASSPPGTSSTDTQYF
-	TRBV15	TRBJ2-7	-	TGTGCCACCAGCAGAGGCAGCTTTCTGAACGAGCAGTACTTC	CATSRGSFLNEQYF
-	TRBV6-5	TRBJ2-1	TRBD2	TGTGCCAGCAGTTACCGGACTAGCGGGGGGAATGAGCAGTTCTTC	CASSYRTSGGNEQFF
few	TRBV11-1	TRBJ2-7	-	TGTGCCAGCAGCTCCACTACTGGGTACGAGCAGTACTTC	CASSSTTGYEQYF
many	TRBV6-5	TRBJ1-3	-	TGTGCCAGCAGTTACTCAGGGGGAAAAGACACCATATATTTT	CASSYSGGKDTIYF
-	TRBV24-1	TRBJ2-2	-	TGTGCCACCAGAGGGGTGGCCGGGGAGCTGTTTTTT	CATRGVAGELFF
-	TRBV11-2	TRBJ1-6	-	TGTGCCAGCAGCTTAGCGGCGTTCTATAATTCACCCCTCCACTTT	CASSLAAFYNSPLHF
few	TRBV5-5	TRBJ1-5	-	TGTGCCAGCAGCCGAACGACAGTCTCGAGTCAGCCCCAGCATTTT	CASSRTTVSSQPQHF
-	TRBV5-4	TRBJ1-2	-	TGTGCCAGCAGCTTGAATTCAGGGATCGGCTATGGCTACACCTTC	CASSLNSGIGYGYTF
-	TRBV6-5	TRBJ1-2	-	TGTGCCAGCAGCAGAACGGGAGAAGGAGGAGGCTACACCTTC	CASSRTGEGGGYTF
-	TRBV5-1	TRBJ2-7	-	TGCGCCAGCAGCTTCGACCGGGACAACAGCGAGCAGTACTTC	CASSFDRDNSEQYF
few	TRBV12-3/TRBV12-4	TRBJ2-1	TRBD2	TGTGCCAGCAGTGCTAGCGGGAGCTCCTACAATGAGCAGTTCTTC	CASSASGSSYNEQFF
few	TRBV7-2	TRBJ1-1	TRBD1	TGTGCCAGCAGCCAATGGGACAGGGGGCTTTCGAACACTGAAGCTTTCTTT	CASSQWDRGLSNTEAFF
-	TRBV28	TRBJ2-7	-	TGTGCCAGCAGTTTAAGACAGGTGCGTAGCGAGCAGTACTTC	CASSLRQVRSEQYF
-	TRBV5-1	TRBJ2-1	TRBD2	TGCGCCAGCAGCTGGATACTAGCGGGGGCCCACAATGAGCAGTTCTTC	CASSWILAGAHNEQFF
-	TRBV5-5	TRBJ1-5	-	TGTGCCAGCAGCTTGGATCCCGCGAAGCCCCAGCATTTT	CASSLDPAKPQHF
-	TRBV29-1	TRBJ2-1	TRBD2	TGCAGCGTTTGGGCTAGCGGGTCCAATGAGCAGTTCTTC	CSVWASGSNEQFF
-	TRBV5-1	TRBJ1-5	TRBD1	TGCGCCAGCAGCTTGGGGACAGGGAGCGATCAGCCCCAGCATTTT	CASSLGTGSDQPQHF
few	TRBV20-1	TRBJ1-3	-	TGCAGTGCTTACTCCGCGAGCTCTGGAAACACCATATATTTT	CSAYSASSGNTIYF
few	TRBV7-9	TRBJ2-7	-	TGTGCCAGCAGCCGACCTTACGAGCAGTACTTC	CASSRPYEQYF
-	TRBV13	TRBJ2-7	-	TGTGCCAGCAGCTTCAATGGTCTCGGCAGCTCCTACGAGCAGTACTTC	CASSFNGLGSSYEQYF
few	TRBV5-1	TRBJ1-1	-	TGCGCCAGCAGTCGGGGGACGGCGAACACTGAAGCTTTCTTT	CASSRGTANTEAFF
few	TRBV28	TRBJ2-2	TRBD1	TGTGCCAGCAGTTCCCCCACCCCCGGGACAGGAAACACCGGGGAGCTGTTTTTT	CASSSPTPGTGNTGELFF
many	TRBV7-9	TRBJ1-1	TRBD1	TGTGCCAGCAGCTTAGAATGGACAGGGGCTGCTTTCTTT	CASSLEWTGAAFF
-	TRBV5-1	TRBJ2-1	-	TGCGCCAGCAGCCAGCTAGCGTATTCCTACAATGAGCAGTTCTTC	CASSQLAYSYNEQFF
-	TRBV20-1	TRBJ1-1	-	TGCAGTGCTAGAGATCAAGGGACACCCAACACTGAAGCTTTCTTT	CSARDQGTPNTEAFF
once	TRBV5-1	TRBJ2-3	TRBD2	TGCGCCAGCAGCTGGGCTCTAGCGGGAGAGTCGGATACGCAGTATTTT	CASSWALAGESDTQYF
-	TRBV5-1	TRBJ2-4	TRBD1	TGCGCCAGCAGATCCGGGACAGAGAACGACATTCAGTACTTC	CASRSGTENDIQYF
once	TRBV7-2	TRBJ2-1	TRBD2	TGTGCCAGCAGCTTAGCAGGACTAGCGGGAGGCAATGAGCAGTTCTTC	CASSLAGLAGGNEQFF
few	TRBV7-9	TRBJ1-1	-	TGTGCCAGCAGCCCTCGAAACACTGAAGCTTTCTTT	CASSPRNTEAFF
few	TRBV20-1	TRBJ2-3	TRBD2	TGCAGTGCCCTACCATCGCTAGCGGGGGGAACAGATACGCAGTATTTT	CSALPSLAGGTDTQYF